This TCR beta chain was captured by sequencing in a study of blood T cell repertoires in COVID-19. This CDR3 has 15 residues. Per germline, CDR1 SEHNR and CDR2 FQNEAQ (reference sequence). Trimming removed 6 bases from V and 0 bases from J, with 12 bases in between. Under the authors' procedure: Using reference gene primer amplification, nucleated cell counts were estimated. Sequencing used immunoSEQ multiplex PCR; TCRdb keeps in-frame clones, though not all of them. V, J and clone size derive from that table, while D and trimming were established from the DNA sequence. This sample carries hundreds of thousands of clones, about 87% of them seen once, and the ten largest clones take approximately 9%.

The V and J genes are TRBV7-9 and TRBJ1-5, with D uncertain. The TCR comes from a woman younger than 30 who had recovered from COVID-19. Material for sequencing was PBMCs or T cells enriched from blood (not recorded which). The CDR3 sequence is CASSTTEDSNQPQHF. CDR3 in DNA: TGTGCCAGCAGTACCACTGAGGATAGCAATCAGCCCCAGCATTTT.